The T cell receptor (beta chain) described here comes from a study of T cell responses to AZD1222 COVID-19 vaccine. Study conclusions and caveats: A reported finding is that nearly half of spike-specific TCRs target unmutated variant regions.

Details on this clone: The antigen is unknown.

The repertoire was sequenced with immunoSEQ multiplex PCR; TCRdb's copy has only in-frame clones and lacks some. The table records around 95,000 clones, just under 90% of them present only once. The V gene's germline CDR1 is MDHEN and CDR2 SYDVKM. The CDR3 is 11 amino acids. Trimming stripped 6 bases from V and 11 bases from J, with 13 bases between. Here the sequenced sample was peripheral blood, taken on day 0 of AZD1222 vaccination. The chain employs TRBV28 and TRBJ1-1; D remains ambiguous. The sequence derives from an adult in good health. In DNA form, the CDR3 reads TGTGCCAGCAGCCCCTCACATGCGGCTTTCTTT. Encoded protein: CASSPSHAAFF.